Described below is a single T cell receptor (beta chain) sequence and its context. The table came from immunoSEQ multiplex PCR; TCRdb's copy has only in-frame clones and leaves some out. The sample lists some 73,000 clones; around 88% were seen once. This sample stems from a study of blood T cell repertoires in COVID-19. This CDR3 has 16 amino acids. Germline V gene data show CDR1 as KGHSH and CDR2 as LQKENI. V lost 2 bases, J lost 4 bases, and 10 bases stayed unmatched. This chain joins TRBV18 and TRBJ1-1; 7 bases agree with TRBD1. Sequencing was done on a sample of peripheral blood. The sequence came from an elderly man with COVID-19, enrolled during active disease. The CDR3 loop is CASSPRAGGSGTEAFF. DNA of the CDR3: TGTGCCAGCTCACCAAGGGCAGGGGGGAGTGGCACTGAAGCTTTCTTT.